The present T cell receptor (beta chain) was sequenced within a study of blood T cell repertoires in COVID-19. Study-level information: Acute and convalescent COVID-19 samples came from the United States, Italy and Spain.

Participants spanned ages roughly 18 to 95 years and resided in 20 to 30 US areas. Membership in each cohort depended on participant-reported clinical history. The V gene end was trimmed by 0 bases and the J gene end by 7 bases; junction bases not matched to a gene: 7. The CDR3 loop spans 15 amino acids. Germline V CDR1 and CDR2: SGDLS, YYNGEE. Source study methods: Estimated nucleated cell counts came from reference gene primer amplification. Sequencing used immunoSEQ multiplex PCR; TCRdb keeps in-frame clones, though not all of them. That table furnishes V, J and clone size, whereas the DNA furnished D and trimming. The sample lists hundreds of thousands of clones, 84% occurring once.

The V call is TRBV9, the J call TRBJ1-2, with 9 bases identical to TRBD1. This receptor was identified in a man aged 30 to 39 with acute COVID-19. Sequenced input: PBMCs or T cells enriched from blood (not recorded which). The CDR3 sequence: CASSVDSTGGSGYTF. CDR3 DNA: TGTGCCAGCAGCGTAGATTCCACAGGGGGCAGTGGCTACACCTTC. Drawing the rest from reference TRBV9 and TRBJ1-2, the complete variable domain is DSGVTQTPKHLITATGQRVTLRCSPRSGDLSVYWYQQSLDQGLQFLIQYYNGEERAKGNILERFSAQQFPDLHSELNLSSLELGDSALYFCASSVDSTGGSGYTFGSGTRLTVV.